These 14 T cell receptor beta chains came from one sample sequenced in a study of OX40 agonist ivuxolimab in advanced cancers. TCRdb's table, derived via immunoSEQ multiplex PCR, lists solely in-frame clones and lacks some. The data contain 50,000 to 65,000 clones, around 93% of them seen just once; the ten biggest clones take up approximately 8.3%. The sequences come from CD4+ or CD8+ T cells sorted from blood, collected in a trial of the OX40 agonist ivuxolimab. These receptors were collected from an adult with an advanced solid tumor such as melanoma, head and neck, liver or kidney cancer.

CDR3 sequence: CASSPHRMVHTIYEQYF. Written as DNA, the CDR3 is TGCGCCAGCAGCCCTCATCGGATGGTCCACACAATCTACGAGCAGTACTTC. The chain couples TRBV5-1 to TRBJ2-5; the D is unclear. The J call may not be correct, given that the DNA end is closer to TRBJ2-7. Germline V CDR1 and CDR2: SGHRS, YFSETQ. CDR3 length equals 17 residues.

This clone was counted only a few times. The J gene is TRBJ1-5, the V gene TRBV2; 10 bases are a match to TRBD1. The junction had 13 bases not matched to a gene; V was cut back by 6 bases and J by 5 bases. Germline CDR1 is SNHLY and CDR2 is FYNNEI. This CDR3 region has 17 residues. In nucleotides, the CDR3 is TGTGCCAGCAGCGGAATGTACCGGGACAGGGGCCATCAGCCCCAGCATTTT. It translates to CASSGMYRDRGHQPQHF.

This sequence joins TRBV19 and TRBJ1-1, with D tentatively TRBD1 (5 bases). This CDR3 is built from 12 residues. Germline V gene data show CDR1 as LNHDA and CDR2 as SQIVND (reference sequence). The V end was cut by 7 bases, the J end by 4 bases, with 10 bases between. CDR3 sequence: CASKIGTTEAFF. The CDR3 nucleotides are TGTGCCAGTAAGATAGGGACCACTGAAGCTTTCTTT.

As DNA, the CDR3 is TGTGCCAGTAGTATATATTCCGGGTCAGATGAGCAGTTCTTC. Its protein product is CASSIYSGSDEQFF. V gene TRBV19 combines with J gene TRBJ2-1; D call uncertain. CDR3 length: 14 amino acids. Per germline, CDR1 LNHDA and CDR2 SQIVND (reference sequence). Between the trimmed V and J ends, which lost 2 bases and 8 bases, there was a span of 13 bases.

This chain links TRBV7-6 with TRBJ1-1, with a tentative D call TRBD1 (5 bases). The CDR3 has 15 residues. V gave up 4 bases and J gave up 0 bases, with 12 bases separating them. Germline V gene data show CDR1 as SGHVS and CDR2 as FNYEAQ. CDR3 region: CASSSQAFMNTEAFF. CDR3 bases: TGTGCCAGCAGCTCACAGGCTTTTATGAACACTGAAGCTTTCTTT.

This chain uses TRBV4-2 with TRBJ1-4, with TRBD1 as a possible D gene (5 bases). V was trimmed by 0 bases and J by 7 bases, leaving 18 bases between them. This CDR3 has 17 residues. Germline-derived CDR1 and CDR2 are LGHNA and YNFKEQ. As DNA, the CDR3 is TGTGCCAGCAGCCAAGATTTTGCTGGGGGATTAGGTGAAAAACTGTTTTTT. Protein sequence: CASSQDFAGGLGEKLFF.

The CDR3 region has the DNA TGTGCTAGTGGTTTCGGGACAGCTGGGAGGAACACTGAAGCTTTCTTT. As protein: CASGFGTAGRNTEAFF. This chain connects TRBV12-5 to TRBJ1-1, with 7 bases aligning to TRBD1. The V gene end was trimmed by 3 bases and the J gene end by 1 base; junction bases not matched to a gene: 8. The CDR3 has 16 amino acids. From germline, CDR1 is LGHNT and CDR2 FRNRAP.

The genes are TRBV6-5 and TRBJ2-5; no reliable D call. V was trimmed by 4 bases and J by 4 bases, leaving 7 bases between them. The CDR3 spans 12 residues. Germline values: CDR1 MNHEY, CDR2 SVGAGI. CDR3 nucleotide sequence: TGTGCCAGCAGTTCGGGTCGAGAGACCCAGTACTTC. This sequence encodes CASSSGRETQYF.

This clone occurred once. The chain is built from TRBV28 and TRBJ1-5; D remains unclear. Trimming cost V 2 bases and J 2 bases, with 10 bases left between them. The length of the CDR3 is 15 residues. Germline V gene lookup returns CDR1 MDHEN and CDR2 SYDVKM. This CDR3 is CASSLVGSGNQPQHF. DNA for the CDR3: TGTGCCAGCAGTTTAGTAGGGTCCGGCAATCAGCCCCAGCATTTT.

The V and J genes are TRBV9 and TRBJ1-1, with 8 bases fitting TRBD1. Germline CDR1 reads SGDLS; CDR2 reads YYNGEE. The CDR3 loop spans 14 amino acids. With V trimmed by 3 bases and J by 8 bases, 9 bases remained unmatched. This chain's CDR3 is CASSAGQATAEAFF. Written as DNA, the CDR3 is TGTGCCAGCAGCGCGGGACAGGCCACAGCCGAAGCTTTCTTT.

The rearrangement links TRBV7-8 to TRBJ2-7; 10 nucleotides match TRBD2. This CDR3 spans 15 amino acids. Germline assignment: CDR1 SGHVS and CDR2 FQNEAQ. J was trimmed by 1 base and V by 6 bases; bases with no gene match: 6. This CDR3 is CASSPGTSASYEQYF. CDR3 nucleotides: TGTGCCAGCAGTCCCGGGACTAGCGCTTCCTACGAGCAGTACTTC.

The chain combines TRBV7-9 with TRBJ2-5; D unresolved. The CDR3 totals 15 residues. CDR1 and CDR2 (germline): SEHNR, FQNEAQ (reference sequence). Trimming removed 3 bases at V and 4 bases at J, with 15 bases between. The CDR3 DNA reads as TGTGCCAGCAGCTTGAGCGACCTGATCGGAGAGACCCAGTACTTC. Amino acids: CASSLSDLIGETQYF.

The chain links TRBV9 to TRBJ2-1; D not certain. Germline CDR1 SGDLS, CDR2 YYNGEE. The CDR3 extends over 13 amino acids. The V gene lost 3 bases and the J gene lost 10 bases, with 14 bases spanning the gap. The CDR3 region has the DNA TGTGCCAGCAGCGCTTGGAACTCGGCCGAGCAGTTCTTC. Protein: CASSAWNSAEQFF. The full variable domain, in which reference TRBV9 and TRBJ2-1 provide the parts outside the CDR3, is DSGVTQTPKHLITATGQRVTLRCSPRSGDLSVYWYQQSLDQGLQFLIQYYNGEERAKGNILERFSAQQFPDLHSELNLSSLELGDSALYFCASSAWNSAEQFFGPGTRLTVL.

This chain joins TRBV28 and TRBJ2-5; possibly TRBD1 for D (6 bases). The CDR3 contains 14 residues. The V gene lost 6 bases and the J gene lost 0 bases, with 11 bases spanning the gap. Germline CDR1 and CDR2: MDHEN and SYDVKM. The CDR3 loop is CASRIDRNQETQYF. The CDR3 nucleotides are TGTGCCAGCAGAATAGACAGGAACCAAGAGACCCAGTACTTC.